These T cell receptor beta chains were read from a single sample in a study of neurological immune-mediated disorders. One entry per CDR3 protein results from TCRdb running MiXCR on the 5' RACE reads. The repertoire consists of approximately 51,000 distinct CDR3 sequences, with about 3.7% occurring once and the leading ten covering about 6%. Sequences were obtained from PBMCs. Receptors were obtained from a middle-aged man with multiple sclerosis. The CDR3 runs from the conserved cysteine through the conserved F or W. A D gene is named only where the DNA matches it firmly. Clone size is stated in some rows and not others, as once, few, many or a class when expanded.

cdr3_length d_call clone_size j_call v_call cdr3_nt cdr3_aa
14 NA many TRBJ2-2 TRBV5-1 TGCGCCAGCAGCTTGCAAGGGGTCTCCGGGGAGCTGTTTTTT CASSLQGVSGELFF
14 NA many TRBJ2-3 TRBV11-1 TGTGCCAGCAGCTTAACAGGTTTTAAAGATACGCAGTATTTT CASSLTGFKDTQYF
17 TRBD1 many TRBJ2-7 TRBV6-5 TGTGCCAGCAATCAAAGGGGGCCGGGACAGGGGGCCTACGAGCAGTACTTC CASNQRGPGQGAYEQYF
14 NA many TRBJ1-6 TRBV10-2 TGCGCCAGCCAGATGCGGGGAAATAATTCACCCCTCCACTTT CASQMRGNNSPLHF
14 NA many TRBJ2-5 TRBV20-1 TGCAGTGCGAACACGCAGGCGCGGGGAGAGACCCAGTACTTC CSANTQARGETQYF
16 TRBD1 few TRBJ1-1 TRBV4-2 TGTGCCAGCAGCCAAGATCAAGGACAGGGAAACACTGAAGCTTTCTTT CASSQDQGQGNTEAFF
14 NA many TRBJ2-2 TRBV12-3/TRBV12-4 TGTGCCAGCAGAGGAGGGACGAACACCGGGGAGCTGTTTTTT CASRGGTNTGELFF
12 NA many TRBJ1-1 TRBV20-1 TGCAGTGCTAAGTCCGGGGGCGGTGAAGCTTTCTTT CSAKSGGGEAFF
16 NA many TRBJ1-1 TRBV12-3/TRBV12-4 TGTGCCACGGCGGTGAATTTTGGGGGCGCGAACACTGAAGCTTTCTTT CATAVNFGGANTEAFF
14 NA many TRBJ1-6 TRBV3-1 TGTGCCAGCAGCCAAGTGCAGGAAGGCTCACCCCTCCACTTT CASSQVQEGSPLHF
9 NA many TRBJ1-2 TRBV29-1 TGCAGCGTTGATCGTTCTTACACCTTC CSVDRSYTF
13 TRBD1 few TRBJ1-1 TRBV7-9 TGTGCCAGCAGAGGACAGGCGAACACTGAAGCTTTCTTT CASRGQANTEAFF
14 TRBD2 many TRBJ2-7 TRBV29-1 TGCAGCGTGAGCCTGAGCGGGGGGCCATCTCCGGCGTACTTC CSVSLSGGPSPAYF
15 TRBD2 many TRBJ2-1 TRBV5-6 TGTGCCAGCAGCGTGAAGCGGGGGGGGAAGGATGAGCAGTTCTTC CASSVKRGGKDEQFF
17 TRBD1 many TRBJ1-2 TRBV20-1 TGCAGTGCTAGAGCCCTGAATAGGGGGCGCGAAATCTATGGCTACACCTTC CSARALNRGREIYGYTF
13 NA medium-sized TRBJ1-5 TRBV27 TGTGCCAGCAGTTTAGTTCGGAATCAGCCCCAGCATTTT CASSLVRNQPQHF
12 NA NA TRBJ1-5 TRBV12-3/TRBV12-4 TGTGCCAGCACCCGGGGGGATCAGCCCCAGCATTTT CASTRGDQPQHF
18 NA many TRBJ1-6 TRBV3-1 TGTGCCAGCAGCCAAGTAATACGGGGGGAGACCTATAATTCACCCCTCCACTTT CASSQVIRGETYNSPLHF
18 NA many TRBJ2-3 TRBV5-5 TGTGCCAGCAGCCCCTTTCCCAGGGGCAAGCCTAGCACAGATACGCAGTATTTT CASSPFPRGKPSTDTQYF
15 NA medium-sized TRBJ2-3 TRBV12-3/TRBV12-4 TGTGCCAGCAGTACCGGACAAGGCGGGGCAGATACGCAGTATTTT CASSTGQGGADTQYF
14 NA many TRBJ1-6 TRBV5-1 TGCGCCAGCAGCTTGGGACAGTATAATTCACCCCTCCACTTT CASSLGQYNSPLHF
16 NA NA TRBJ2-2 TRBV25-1 TGTGCCAACCAGGCCCCAGGGGAGAGGAACACCGGGGAGCTGTTTTTT CANQAPGERNTGELFF
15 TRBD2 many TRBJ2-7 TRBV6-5 TGTGCCAGCAGGATTAGCGGGGGGGCCGAGAACGAGCAGTACTTC CASRISGGAENEQYF
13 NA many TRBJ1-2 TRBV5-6 TGTGCCAGCAGCTCCACAGTGAACTATGGCTACACCTTC CASSSTVNYGYTF
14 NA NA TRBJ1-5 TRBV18 TGTGCCAGCTCACCCTACAGGGATGAGCAGCCCCAGAATTTT CASSPYRDEQPQNF
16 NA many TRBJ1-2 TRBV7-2 TGTGCCAGCAGCCTTATACAGGGTCCGGCTGGGTATGGCTACACCTTC CASSLIQGPAGYGYTF